The 30 T cell receptor beta chains listed next were all sequenced from one sample in a study of T cell repertoires in cytomegalovirus infection. What these receptors recognize is not known. TCRdb itself ran the reads through MiXCR, one entry per CDR3 protein. The repertoire has about 130,000 distinct CDR3 sequences, over 25% of them found once; the top ten carry approximately 59%. Here the sequenced sample was CD8+ T cells from cultured PBMCs, taken from culture after CMV antigen stimulation. These receptors all come from a human donor in good health (CMV status not recorded). Some clones in this sample may be carry-over from other donors' samples.

This clonotype has a count of ten or more. The chain employs TRBV10-3 and TRBJ1-2; no clear D gene. Germline V gene sequence: CDR1 ENHRY, CDR2 SYGVKD. The V gene lost 0 bases and the J gene lost 8 bases, with 13 bases spanning the gap. The CDR3 has 14 amino acids. Here the CDR3 reads CAISESALLEGYTF. CDR3 DNA: TGTGCCATCAGTGAGTCAGCCCTCCTAGAGGGCTACACCTTC.

The gene calls are TRBV6-2 or TRBV6-3 and TRBJ2-3, with D perhaps TRBD2 (5 bases). Trimming removed 0 bases from V and 4 bases from J, with 17 bases in between. CDR3 size: 17 residues. Germline lookup yields CDR1 MNHEY and CDR2 SVGEGT. DNA of the CDR3: TGTGCCAGCAGTTACTCGACTGAGGCGGAGGTCCCAGATACGCAGTATTTT. Translation: CASSYSTEAEVPDTQYF.

The V call is TRBV29-1, the J call TRBJ1-2, with a possible D match to TRBD1 (5 bases). The V end was cut by 6 bases, the J end by 6 bases, with 17 bases between. From germline, CDR1 is SQVTM and CDR2 ANQGSEA. The CDR3 has 13 residues. The CDR3 protein is CSVGTDSWNGYTF. The CDR3 DNA follows: TGCAGCGTAGGGACGGACTCCTGGAATGGCTACACCTTC.

This clonotype came up many times. The chain links TRBV7-8 to TRBJ2-5; 8 bases are shared with TRBD1. V was clipped by 4 bases and J by 2 bases; unmatched bases: 6. CDR1 is SGHVS, CDR2 FQNEAQ, per germline. CDR3 length: 15 residues. CDR3 sequence reads: CASSSPRTGQETQYF. CDR3 DNA: TGTGCCAGCAGCTCCCCCAGGACAGGGCAAGAGACCCAGTACTTC.

The chain has TRBV7-8 and TRBJ1-5; the D gene is possibly TRBD1 (6 bases). V was shortened by 1 base and J by 6 bases, with 13 bases between the two germline ends. The CDR3 spans 15 residues. Germline V gene lookup returns CDR1 SGHVS and CDR2 FQNEAQ. This CDR3 reads CASSLGQRDTQPQHF. CDR3 nucleotide sequence: TGTGCCAGCAGCTTAGGACAGCGGGACACTCAGCCCCAGCATTTT.

This clonotype was counted a few times. The V gene is TRBV7-8, the J gene TRBJ1-1; 7 bases are a match to TRBD1. Germline CDR1 and CDR2: SGHVS and FQNEAQ. The CDR3 runs 14 residues. The V segment lost 5 bases and the J segment 5 bases; nucleotides outside the gene matches: 8. This CDR3 is CASSPEGGQTEAFF. The CDR3 DNA reads TGTGCCAGCAGCCCCGAAGGGGGCCAGACTGAAGCTTTCTTT.

The V gene is TRBV27, the J gene TRBJ2-2, with no clear D. Germline V lookup: CDR1 MNHEY, CDR2 SMNVEV (reference sequence). V lost 4 bases, J lost 6 bases, and 12 bases lay in between. The CDR3 has 14 amino acids. Here the CDR3 reads CASSSPGRAGELFF. The CDR3 coding sequence is TGTGCCAGCAGTTCCCCGGGTAGGGCCGGGGAGCTGTTTTTT.

This rearrangement joins TRBV9 to TRBJ2-3, with D possibly TRBD2 on 6 matching bases. V was shortened by 4 bases and J by 1 base, with 13 bases between the two germline ends. CDR1 is SGDLS and CDR2 is YYNGEE in the germline V gene. The CDR3 sequence is 15 residues long. The CDR3 nucleotides are TGTGCCAGCAGCCGGGGCGGGGTTGGCACAGATACGCAGTATTTT. Translating gives CASSRGGVGTDTQYF.

The table lists this clonotype with a few counts. This chain connects TRBV4-1 to TRBJ1-2, with a possible D match to TRBD1 (6 bases). Germline V gene sequence: CDR1 MGHRA, CDR2 YSYEKL. V was clipped by 5 bases and J by 4 bases, with 20 bases between them. The CDR3 is made up of 16 amino acids. The CDR3 spells CASSGRGSPDSYGYTF. In nucleotides, the CDR3 is TGCGCCAGCAGCGGAAGGGGGTCTCCGGACAGCTATGGCTACACCTTC.

The sample holds a few counts of this clonotype. V and J are TRBV12-3 or TRBV12-4 and TRBJ2-6, with a weak D call TRBD1 (6 bases). The CDR3 is 13 residues long. With 7 bases removed from V and 4 bases from J, the gap between germline ends came to 8 bases. Written as DNA, the CDR3 is TGTGCCAGCAAGGGGACAGGGGCCAACGTCCTGACTTTC. Amino acid sequence: CASKGTGANVLTF.

Only a few counts were recorded for this clonotype. V gene TRBV7-6 combines with J gene TRBJ2-5; a weak D match, TRBD1 (6 bases). The CDR3 spans 17 residues. The germline V gene encodes CDR1 SGHVS and CDR2 FNYEAQ. The V end lost 5 bases, the J end lost 3 bases, and 22 bases lay between the germline ends. The DNA of the CDR3 is TGTGCCAGCAGCCAGCGATTAAGCCAGGGGAGTGAAGAGACCCAGTACTTC. This gives the protein CASSQRLSQGSEETQYF. The whole variable domain, remainder taken from reference TRBV7-6 and TRBJ2-5, is GAGVSQSPRYKVTKRGQDVALRCDPISGHVSLYWYRQALGQGPEFLTYFNYEAQQDKSGLPNDRFSAERPEGSISTLTIQRTEQRDSAMYRCASSQRLSQGSEETQYFGPGTRLLVL.

This rearrangement joins TRBV9 to TRBJ2-1; 15 positions agree with TRBD2. Germline trimming cut 4 bases from V and 9 bases from J; bases unmatched to any gene: 8. CDR1 is SGDLS, CDR2 YYNGEE, per germline. This CDR3 comprises 16 residues. The CDR3 here is CASSSGTSGGRSEQFF. The CDR3 DNA sequence: TGTGCCAGCAGCTCCGGGACTAGCGGGGGGAGAAGTGAGCAGTTCTTC.

Many counts were recorded for this clonotype. This rearrangement joins TRBV28 to TRBJ2-5; 9 nucleotides match TRBD2. The CDR3 sequence is 17 residues long. V shed 2 bases and J 2 bases; nucleotides not matched to a gene: 9. CDR1 and CDR2 (germline): MDHEN, SYDVKM. The CDR3 loop reads CASSLEFLAGVQETQYF. In nucleotides, the CDR3 is TGTGCCAGCAGTTTAGAGTTTTTAGCGGGGGTTCAAGAGACCCAGTACTTC.

This clonotype was picked up a small number of times. This chain joins TRBV7-9 and TRBJ1-2; no definite D call. Germline loops: CDR1 SEHNR, CDR2 FQNEAQ (reference sequence). Trimming removed 4 bases from V and 4 bases from J, with 16 bases in between. This CDR3 contains 15 residues. The CDR3 coding sequence is TGTGCCAGCAGCTCGGACTTAGCTTGGAGCTATGGCTACACCTTC. Amino acids: CASSSDLAWSYGYTF. Full variable domain (outside the CDR3, taken from reference TRBV7-9 and TRBJ1-2): DTGVSQNPRHKITKRGQNVTFRCDPISEHNRLYWYRQTLGQGPEFLTYFQNEAQLEKSRLLSDRFSAERPKGSFSTLEIQRTEQGDSAMYLCASSSDLAWSYGYTFGSGTRLTVV.

The chain combines TRBV4-1 with TRBJ1-5; no definite D call. Trimming shortened V by 1 base and J by 5 bases, and 9 bases separated the two germline ends. From germline, CDR1 is MGHRA and CDR2 YSYEKL. CDR3 length: 14 residues. CDR3 nucleotides: TGCGCCAGCAGCCAAGTTATCGGCGATCAGCCCCAGCATTTT. Its protein is CASSQVIGDQPQHF.

The gene calls are TRBV27 and TRBJ1-4, with 8 bases fitting TRBD1. Germline lookup yields CDR1 MNHEY and CDR2 SMNVEV (reference sequence). The CDR3 has 16 amino acids. The V segment lost 2 bases and the J segment 3 bases; nucleotides outside the gene matches: 5. CDR3 sequence (DNA): TGTGCCAGCAGTTTAGGAGCAGGGGGCGCTAATGAAAAACTGTTTTTT. Its protein is CASSLGAGGANEKLFF.

This clonotype was detected many times. The chain links TRBV7-3 to TRBJ1-2; no clear D gene. Per the germline V gene, CDR1 is SGHTA and CDR2 is FQGTGA. The CDR3 loop spans 12 amino acids. Trimming took 2 bases from V and 8 from J, leaving 9 bases between them. CDR3 sequence (DNA): TGTGCCAGCAGCTTACAAGGCCGGGGCTACACCTTC. Its protein product is CASSLQGRGYTF.

J is TRBJ1-2 and V is TRBV29-1, with D possibly being TRBD1 (5 bases). The CDR3 totals 12 residues. Trimming took off 3 bases at V and 6 bases at J, with 11 bases between the two ends. CDR1 and CDR2 from the germline V gene are SQVTM and ANQGSEA. The CDR3 loop is CSVDRGMNGYTF. The CDR3 DNA reads TGCAGCGTTGATCGGGGGATGAATGGCTACACCTTC.

This rearrangement joins TRBV20-1 to TRBJ2-3; 7 bases map to TRBD1. Trimming removed 5 bases from V and 1 base from J; junction bases left unmatched: 9. The CDR3 runs 15 residues. Germline V gene lookup returns CDR1 DFQATT and CDR2 SNEGSKA (reference sequence). DNA for the CDR3: TGCAGTGCTCCCGAAACCGACAGGGGCACAGATACGCAGTATTTT. Translated: CSAPETDRGTDTQYF.

The gene calls are TRBV5-1 and TRBJ2-1, with a weak D call TRBD1 (5 bases). The CDR3 has 15 residues. Germline-derived CDR1 and CDR2 are SGHRS and YFSETQ. Trimming took 4 bases from V and 0 from J, leaving 11 bases between them. CDR3 sequence reads: CASSTDRASYNEQFF. The CDR3 DNA reads as TGCGCCAGCAGCACCGACAGAGCCTCCTACAATGAGCAGTTCTTC.

This clonotype has more than one count but fewer than ten. CDR3: CASSSNLPPYNEQFF. In nucleotides, the CDR3 is TGTGCCAGCAGCTCCAACCTCCCGCCCTACAATGAGCAGTTCTTC. V is TRBV7-2 and J is TRBJ2-1; D is unclear. The length of the CDR3 is 15 residues. CDR1 SGHTA and CDR2 FQGNSA come from the germline V gene. The V end was cut by 4 bases, the J end by 2 bases, with 12 bases between.

This clonotype turned up a few times. The chain couples TRBV6-6 to TRBJ1-6, with D maybe TRBD1 (5 bases). The germline V gene encodes CDR1 MNHNY and CDR2 SVGAGI (reference sequence). The CDR3 is 15 residues long. Deletions cut 8 bases from V and 6 bases from J, with 17 bases between. As DNA, the CDR3 is TGTGCCAGCGTGGCCCCCGGGGGTGGTAATTCACCCCTCCACTTT. This codes for CASVAPGGGNSPLHF.

A few counts support this clonotype. V and J are TRBV6-2 or TRBV6-3 and TRBJ2-1; D possibly uses TRBD1 or TRBD2 (6 bases each). Trimming left V 2 bases short and J 6 bases short, with 23 bases between. Germline lookup yields CDR1 MNHEY and CDR2 SVGEGT. The CDR3 sequence is 18 residues long. CDR3 protein: CASSYPSFGGVVGNEQFF. The CDR3 bases are TGTGCCAGCAGTTACCCCTCCTTCGGGGGCGTCGTCGGCAATGAGCAGTTCTTC.

This clonotype was counted only a few times. This sequence joins TRBV6-1 and TRBJ1-1, with no clear D. Deletions cut 1 base from V and 1 base from J, with 10 bases between. Germline-derived CDR1 and CDR2 are MNHNS and SASEGT. CDR3 size: 15 residues. CDR3 in amino acids: CASSEEVMANTEAFF. CDR3 DNA sequence: TGTGCCAGCAGTGAAGAGGTGATGGCGAACACTGAAGCTTTCTTT.

The chain uses TRBV13 and TRBJ2-5; 8 bases map to TRBD2. J gave up 2 bases and V 5 bases, and 7 bases lay outside the gene matches. CDR1 and CDR2 (germline): PRHDT, FYEKMQ (reference sequence). The CDR3 runs to 15 residues. The CDR3 loop is CASSNRGGWQETQYF. In DNA, the CDR3 is TGTGCCAGCAGCAATCGGGGGGGATGGCAAGAGACCCAGTACTTC.

The V and J genes are TRBV4-3 and TRBJ1-4; TRBD1 aligns across 11 bases. This CDR3 comprises 16 residues. V was pared by 3 bases and J by 10 bases, with 10 bases of the junction left unmatched. Per germline, CDR1 LGHNA and CDR2 YSLEER. CDR3 region: CASSQDRGQLVGKLFF. In DNA, the CDR3 is TGCGCCAGCAGCCAGGACAGGGGGCAGTTGGTCGGAAAACTGTTTTTT.

The chain combines TRBV11-1 with TRBJ2-7; TRBD1 matches at 9 bases. The germline CDR1 and CDR2 sequences are SGHAT and FQDESV (reference sequence). The CDR3 contains 15 residues. J gave up 2 bases and V 8 bases, and 10 bases lay outside the gene matches. The CDR3 spells CASGPDGQGTYEQYF. The DNA for the CDR3 is TGTGCCAGCGGACCGGACGGACAGGGGACCTACGAGCAGTACTTC.

The chain has TRBV7-2 and TRBJ2-2, with 8 bases that match TRBD1. Unmatched junction bases numbered 6, after V lost 2 bases and J lost 4 bases. The CDR3 has 16 residues. Germline CDR1 SGHTA, CDR2 FQGNSA. CDR3 coding DNA: TGTGCCAGCAGCTTACCAACAGGGGGAGGCACCGGGGAGCTGTTTTTT. Its translation is CASSLPTGGGTGELFF.

This clonotype came up a few times. The chain employs TRBV7-9 and TRBJ2-1; TRBD1 aligns across 9 bases. The CDR3 is 15 amino acids. In germline, CDR1 is SEHNR, CDR2 FQNEAQ (reference sequence). Trimming at V came to 4 bases and at J to 8 bases, leaving 9 bases not matched to a gene. As DNA, the CDR3 is TGTGCCAGCAGCTCAACAGGGGGCGGCCGCGATGAGCAGTTCTTC. Translated: CASSSTGGGRDEQFF.

The J gene is TRBJ1-2, the V gene TRBV20-1; D gene unclear. Germline V CDR1 and CDR2: DFQATT, SNEGSKA (reference sequence). V lost 0 bases, J lost 1 base, and 15 bases lay in between. This CDR3 spans 16 amino acids. CDR3 sequence: CSARDSARRINYGYTF. CDR3 sequence (DNA): TGCAGTGCTAGAGATAGCGCGCGGCGGATTAACTATGGCTACACCTTC.